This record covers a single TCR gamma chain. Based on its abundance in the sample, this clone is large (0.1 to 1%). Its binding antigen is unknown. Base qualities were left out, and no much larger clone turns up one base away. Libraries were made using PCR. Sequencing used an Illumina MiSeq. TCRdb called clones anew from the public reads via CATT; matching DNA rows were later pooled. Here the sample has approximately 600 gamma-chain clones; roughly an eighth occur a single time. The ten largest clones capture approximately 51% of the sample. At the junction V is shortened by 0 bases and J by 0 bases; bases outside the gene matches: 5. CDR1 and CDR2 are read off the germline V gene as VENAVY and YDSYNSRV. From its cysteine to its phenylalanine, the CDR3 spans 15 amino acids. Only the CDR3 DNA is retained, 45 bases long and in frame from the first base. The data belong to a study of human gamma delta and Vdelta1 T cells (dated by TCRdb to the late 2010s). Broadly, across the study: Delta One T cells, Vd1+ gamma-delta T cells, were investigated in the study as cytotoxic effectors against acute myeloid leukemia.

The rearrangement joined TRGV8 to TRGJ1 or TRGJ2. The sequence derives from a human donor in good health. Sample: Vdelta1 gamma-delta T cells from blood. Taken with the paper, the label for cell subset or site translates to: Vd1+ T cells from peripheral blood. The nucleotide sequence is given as TGTGCCACCTGGGATAGGCCGATGAATTATTATAAGAAACTCTTT. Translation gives CATWDRPMNYYKKLF.